The 14 T cell receptor beta chains presented below share a single source sample, sequenced in a study of CD8 T cells in Susac syndrome. The RNA, about 0.45 to 1 ug, was put through reverse transcription using random hexamers. TCRdb re-called the immunoSEQ multiplex PCR reads with MiXCR, one entry per CDR3 protein. There are more than 100,000 distinct CDR3 sequences in the sample; 96% occur only once, and about 0.13% lies in the top ten. Input material: CD4+ T cells from PBMCs. These TCRs come from a human donor with Susac syndrome.

The V gene is TRBV14, the J gene TRBJ2-7; 8 bases are shared with TRBD1. CDR1 SGHDN and CDR2 FVKESK come from the germline V gene. V lost 4 bases to trimming and J lost 0 bases; unmatched junction nucleotides: 11. The CDR3 contains 17 residues. The CDR3 reads CASSRRQGTGSSYEQYF. In DNA form, the CDR3 reads TGTGCCAGCAGCCGAAGACAAGGGACAGGAAGCTCCTACGAGCAGTACTTC. Variable domain in full (rest from reference TRBV14 and TRBJ2-7): EAGVTQFPSHSVIEKGQTVTLRCDPISGHDNLYWYRRVMGKEIKFLLHFVKESKQDESGMPNNRFLAERTGGTYSTLKVQPAELEDSGVYFCASSRRQGTGSSYEQYFGPGTRLTVT.

The chain links TRBV3-1 to TRBJ1-5; D uncertain. Trimming removed 4 bases at V and 1 base at J, with 8 bases between. Germline V gene lookup returns CDR1 LGHDT and CDR2 YNNKEL (reference sequence). The CDR3 length is 14 residues. Written as DNA, the CDR3 is TGTGCCAGCAGCCCCCCTGGGAGCAATCAGCCCCAGCATTTT. Translating it yields CASSPPGSNQPQHF.

V and J are TRBV15 and TRBJ2-7, with D perhaps matching TRBD1 (6 bases). This CDR3 contains 16 residues. The V and J ends lost 1 base and 2 bases respectively, with 15 bases between them. Looked up from germline, CDR1 is LNHNV and CDR2 is YYDKDF (reference sequence). The CDR3 reads CATSRGTGQDAYEQYF. CDR3 bases: TGTGCCACCAGCAGAGGTACAGGGCAGGACGCCTACGAGCAGTACTTC.

The chain uses TRBV3-1 and TRBJ2-5; the D is unclear. V lost 1 base and J lost 2, with 2 bases in between. This CDR3 region has 12 residues. Germline V CDR1 and CDR2: LGHDT, YNNKEL (reference sequence). For the CDR3, the DNA is TGTGCCAGCAGCCAAGTACAAGAGACCCAGTACTTC. Its translation is CASSQVQETQYF.

This chain links TRBV9 with TRBJ1-2, with a possible D match to TRBD1 (5 bases). Germline CDR1 is SGDLS and CDR2 is YYNGEE. Trimming took 0 bases from V and 8 from J, leaving 14 bases between them. There are 14 residues in the CDR3. This CDR3 is CASSVATGGLGYTF. In DNA, the CDR3 is TGTGCCAGCAGCGTAGCTACAGGAGGGCTCGGCTACACCTTC.

The V and J genes are TRBV19 and TRBJ2-2; 9 bases fit TRBD2. The J segment lost 4 bases and the V segment lost 1 base, leaving 4 bases of the junction unmatched. Germline loops: CDR1 LNHDA, CDR2 SQIVND (reference sequence). The CDR3 is 16 amino acids. CDR3: CASSIVLAGRTGELFF. CDR3 DNA sequence: TGTGCCAGTAGTATAGTTCTAGCGGGACGCACCGGGGAGCTGTTTTTT.

The J gene is TRBJ2-7, the V gene TRBV4-2; 7 bases align to TRBD1. Trimming removed 2 bases from V and 0 bases from J; junction bases left unmatched: 7. The CDR3 runs 16 residues. Germline V gives CDR1 LGHNA, CDR2 YNFKEQ. The CDR3 DNA is TGTGCCAGCAGCCAACTTCGGACAGGCACCTCCTACGAGCAGTACTTC. This codes for CASSQLRTGTSYEQYF.

This sequence joins TRBV6-1 and TRBJ1-2, with unresolved D. Germline V gene sequence: CDR1 MNHNS, CDR2 SASEGT. CDR3 size: 14 residues. V lost 7 bases, J lost 4 bases, and 16 bases lay in between. The CDR3 region has the DNA TGTGCCAGCACCTCAGACCTTACCTCCTATGGCTACACCTTC. Translation gives CASTSDLTSYGYTF.

The chain combines TRBV7-3 with TRBJ2-7; no clear D. V dropped 3 bases and J dropped 2 bases, with 14 bases sitting between them. The CDR3 is made up of 15 amino acids. The V gene's germline CDR1 is SGHTA and CDR2 FQGTGA. The CDR3 loop reads CASSLQGPGPYEQYF. The CDR3 DNA follows: TGTGCCAGCAGCTTGCAAGGACCGGGCCCCTACGAGCAGTACTTC.

Here the CDR3 reads CSAPDRVLTNEKLFF. CDR3 coding DNA: TGCAGTGCCCCCGACAGGGTCTTAACTAATGAAAAACTGTTTTTT. The V call is TRBV20-1, the J call TRBJ1-4; 7 bases line up with TRBD1. V lost 6 bases to trimming and J lost 1 base; unmatched junction nucleotides: 8. This CDR3 is 15 amino acids long. Looked up from germline, CDR1 is DFQATT and CDR2 is SNEGSKA (reference sequence).

V is TRBV20-1 and J is TRBJ1-2; D ambiguous. Between the trimmed V and J ends, which lost 7 bases and 6 bases, there was a span of 15 bases. There are 12 residues in the CDR3. CDR1 and CDR2 (germline): DFQATT, SNEGSKA (reference sequence). The CDR3: CSVLDKTDGYTF. The DNA for the CDR3 is TGCAGTGTTCTAGATAAAACAGATGGCTACACCTTC.

The gene calls are TRBV2 and TRBJ2-7, with 7 bases lining up with TRBD1. V lost 2 bases to trimming and J lost 3 bases; unmatched junction nucleotides: 1. The CDR3 runs 13 residues. Looked up from germline, CDR1 is SNHLY and CDR2 is FYNNEI. CDR3 region: CASSEQGVYEQYF. The CDR3 bases are TGTGCCAGCAGTGAACAGGGGGTCTACGAGCAGTACTTC.

This chain links TRBV12-3 or TRBV12-4 with TRBJ1-5, with 7 positions matching TRBD1. This CDR3 contains 14 residues. Trimming at V came to 6 bases and at J to 3 bases, leaving 5 bases not matched to a gene. The CDR3 protein is CASRRDSHNQPQHF. CDR3 DNA: TGTGCCAGCAGACGGGACAGCCACAATCAGCCCCAGCATTTT.

The chain has TRBV6-2 or TRBV6-3 and TRBJ2-1; 13 bases fit TRBD2. The CDR3 runs 17 residues. The V gene's germline CDR1 is MNHEY and CDR2 SVGEGT. The V segment lost 5 bases and the J segment 5 bases; nucleotides outside the gene matches: 9. The CDR3 spells CASSRTSGRWSHNEQFF. The CDR3 nucleotides are TGTGCCAGCAGTCGGACTAGCGGGAGATGGAGTCACAATGAGCAGTTCTTC.